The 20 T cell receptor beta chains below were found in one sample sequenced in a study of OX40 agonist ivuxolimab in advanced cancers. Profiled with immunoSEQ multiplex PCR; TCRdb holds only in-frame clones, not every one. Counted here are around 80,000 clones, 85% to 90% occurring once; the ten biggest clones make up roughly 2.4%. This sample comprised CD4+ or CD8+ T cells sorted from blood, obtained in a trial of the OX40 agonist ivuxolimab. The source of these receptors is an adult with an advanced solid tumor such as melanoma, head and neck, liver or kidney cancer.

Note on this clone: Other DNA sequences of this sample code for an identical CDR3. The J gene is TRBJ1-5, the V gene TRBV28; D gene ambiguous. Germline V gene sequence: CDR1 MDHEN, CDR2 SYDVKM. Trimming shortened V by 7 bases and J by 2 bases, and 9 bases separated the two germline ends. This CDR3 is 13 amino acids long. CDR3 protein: CASTDGGNQPQHF. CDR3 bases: TGTGCCAGCACGGACGGGGGCAATCAGCCCCAGCATTTT.

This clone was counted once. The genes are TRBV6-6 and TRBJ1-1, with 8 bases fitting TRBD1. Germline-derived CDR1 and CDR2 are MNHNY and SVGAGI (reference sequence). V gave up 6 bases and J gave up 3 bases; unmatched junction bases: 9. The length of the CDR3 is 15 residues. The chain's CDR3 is CASRGTMTGDTEAFF. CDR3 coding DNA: TGTGCCAGCAGGGGGACGATGACAGGGGACACTGAAGCTTTCTTT.

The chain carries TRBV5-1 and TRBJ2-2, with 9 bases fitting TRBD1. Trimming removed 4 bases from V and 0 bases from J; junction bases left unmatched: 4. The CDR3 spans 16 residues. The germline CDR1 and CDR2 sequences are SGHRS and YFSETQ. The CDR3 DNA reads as TGCGCCAGCAGCCCCGGGACAGGGTCGAACACCGGGGAGCTGTTTTTT. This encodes CASSPGTGSNTGELFF. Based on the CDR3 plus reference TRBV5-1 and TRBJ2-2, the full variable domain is KAGVTQTPRYLIKTRGQQVTLSCSPISGHRSVSWYQQTPGQGLQFLFEYFSETQRNKGNFPGRFSGRQFSNSRSEMNVSTLELGDSALYLCASSPGTGSNTGELFFGEGSRLTVL.

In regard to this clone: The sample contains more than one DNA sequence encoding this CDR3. This CDR3 reads CASSRQGSTDTQYF. CDR3 DNA: TGTGCCAGTAGTCGACAGGGAAGCACAGATACGCAGTATTTT. V usage is TRBV19 and J usage is TRBJ2-3; 7 positions match TRBD1. This CDR3 has 14 amino acids. Germline CDR1 is LNHDA and CDR2 is SQIVND (reference sequence). V gave up 5 bases and J gave up 0 bases; unmatched junction bases: 2.

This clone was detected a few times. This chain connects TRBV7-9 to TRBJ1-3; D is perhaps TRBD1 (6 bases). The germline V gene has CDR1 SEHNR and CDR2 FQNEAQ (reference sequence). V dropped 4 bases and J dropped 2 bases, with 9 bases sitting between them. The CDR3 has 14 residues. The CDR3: CASSSQGPGNTIYF. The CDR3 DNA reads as TGTGCCAGCAGCTCACAGGGACCTGGAAACACCATATATTTT. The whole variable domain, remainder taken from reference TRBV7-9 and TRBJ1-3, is DTGVSQNPRHKITKRGQNVTFRCDPISEHNRLYWYRQTLGQGPEFLTYFQNEAQLEKSRLLSDRFSAERPKGSFSTLEIQRTEQGDSAMYLCASSSQGPGNTIYFGEGSWLTVV.

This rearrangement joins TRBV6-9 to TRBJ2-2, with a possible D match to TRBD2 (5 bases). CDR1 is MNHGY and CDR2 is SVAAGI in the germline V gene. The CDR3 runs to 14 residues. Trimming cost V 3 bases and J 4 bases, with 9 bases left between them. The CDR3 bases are TGTGCCAGCAGTTACCCCGAGGGCACCGGGGAGCTGTTTTTT. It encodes CASSYPEGTGELFF.

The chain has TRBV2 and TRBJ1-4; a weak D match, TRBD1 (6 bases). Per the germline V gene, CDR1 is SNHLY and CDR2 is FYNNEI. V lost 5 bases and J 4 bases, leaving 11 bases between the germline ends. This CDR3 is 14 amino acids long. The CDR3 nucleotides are TGTGCCAGCAGTAAACAGGGAGATAATGAAAAACTGTTTTTT. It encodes CASSKQGDNEKLFF.

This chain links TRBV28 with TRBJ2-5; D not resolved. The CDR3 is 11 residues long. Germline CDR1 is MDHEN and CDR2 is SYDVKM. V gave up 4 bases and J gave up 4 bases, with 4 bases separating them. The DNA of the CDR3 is TGTGCCAGCAGTTCGGCAGAGACCCAGTACTTC. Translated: CASSSAETQYF.

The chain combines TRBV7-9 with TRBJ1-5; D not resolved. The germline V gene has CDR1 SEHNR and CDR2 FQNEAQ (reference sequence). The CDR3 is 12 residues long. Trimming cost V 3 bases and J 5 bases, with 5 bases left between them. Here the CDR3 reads CASSLPDQPQHF. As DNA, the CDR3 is TGTGCCAGCAGCTTGCCGGATCAGCCCCAGCATTTT.

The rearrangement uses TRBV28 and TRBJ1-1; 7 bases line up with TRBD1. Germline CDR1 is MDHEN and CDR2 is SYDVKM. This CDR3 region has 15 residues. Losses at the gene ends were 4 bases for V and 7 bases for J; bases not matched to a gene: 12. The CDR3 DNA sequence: TGTGCCAGCAGTTCTATCGGGACAGCCCTGGGTGAAGCTTTCTTT. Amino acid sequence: CASSSIGTALGEAFF.

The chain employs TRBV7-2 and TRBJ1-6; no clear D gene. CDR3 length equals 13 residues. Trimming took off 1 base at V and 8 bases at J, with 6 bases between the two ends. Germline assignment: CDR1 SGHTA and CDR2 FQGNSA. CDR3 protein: CASSLDEDSPLHF. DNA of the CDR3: TGTGCCAGCAGCTTAGATGAAGATTCACCCCTCCACTTT.

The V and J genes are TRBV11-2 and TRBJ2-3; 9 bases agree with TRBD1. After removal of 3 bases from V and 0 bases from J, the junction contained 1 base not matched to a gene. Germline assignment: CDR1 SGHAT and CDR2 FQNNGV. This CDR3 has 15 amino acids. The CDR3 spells CASSFGTGSTDTQYF. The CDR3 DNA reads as TGTGCCAGCAGCTTTGGGACAGGGAGCACAGATACGCAGTATTTT.

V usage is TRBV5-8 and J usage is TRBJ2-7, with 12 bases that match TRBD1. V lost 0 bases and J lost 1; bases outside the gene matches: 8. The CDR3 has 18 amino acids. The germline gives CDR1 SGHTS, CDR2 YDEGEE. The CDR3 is CASSLASPGQGASYEQYF. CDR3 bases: TGTGCCAGCAGCTTGGCTTCCCCGGGACAGGGGGCATCCTACGAGCAGTACTTC.

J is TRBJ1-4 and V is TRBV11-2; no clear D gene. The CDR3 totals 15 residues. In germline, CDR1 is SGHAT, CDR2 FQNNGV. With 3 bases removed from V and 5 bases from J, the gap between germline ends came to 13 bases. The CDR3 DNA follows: TGTGCCAGCAGCTTTGAGGTTGGAGAAAATGAAAAACTGTTTTTT. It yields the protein CASSFEVGENEKLFF.

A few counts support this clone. CDR3 in amino acids: CASSSPGQGLPEQYF. CDR3 nucleotides: TGTGCCAGCAGTTCGCCGGGACAGGGTCTCCCCGAGCAGTACTTC. The gene calls are TRBV6-6 and TRBJ2-7; 9 bases are shared with TRBD1. The V and J ends lost 4 bases and 6 bases, in that order; junction bases with no gene match: 10. From germline, CDR1 is MNHNY and CDR2 SVGAGI (reference sequence). This CDR3 has 15 residues.

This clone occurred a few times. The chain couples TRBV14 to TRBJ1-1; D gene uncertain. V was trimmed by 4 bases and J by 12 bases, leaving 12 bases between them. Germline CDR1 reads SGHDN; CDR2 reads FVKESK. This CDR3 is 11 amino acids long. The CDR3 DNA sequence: TGTGCCAGCAGCCTGACGGGGAGGCCTTTCTTT. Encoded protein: CASSLTGRPFF.

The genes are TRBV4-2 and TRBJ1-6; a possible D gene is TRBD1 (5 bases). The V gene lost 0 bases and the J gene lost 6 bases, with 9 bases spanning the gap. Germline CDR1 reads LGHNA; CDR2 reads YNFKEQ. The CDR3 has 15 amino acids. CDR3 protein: CASSQDTRGNSPLHF. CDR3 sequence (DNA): TGTGCCAGCAGCCAAGATACGAGGGGTAATTCACCCCTCCACTTT.

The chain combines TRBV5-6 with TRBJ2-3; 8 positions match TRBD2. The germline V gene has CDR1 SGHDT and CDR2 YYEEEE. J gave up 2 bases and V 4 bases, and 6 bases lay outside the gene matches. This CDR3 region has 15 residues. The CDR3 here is CASSHKAGVTDTQYF. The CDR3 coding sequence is TGTGCCAGCAGCCATAAAGCGGGGGTCACAGATACGCAGTATTTT.

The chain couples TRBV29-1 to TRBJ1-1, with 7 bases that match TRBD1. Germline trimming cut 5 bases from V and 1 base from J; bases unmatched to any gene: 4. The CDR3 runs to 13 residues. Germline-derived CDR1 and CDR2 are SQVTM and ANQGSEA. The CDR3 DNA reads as TGCAGCGTTCTACAGGGGACGAACACTGAAGCTTTCTTT. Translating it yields CSVLQGTNTEAFF.

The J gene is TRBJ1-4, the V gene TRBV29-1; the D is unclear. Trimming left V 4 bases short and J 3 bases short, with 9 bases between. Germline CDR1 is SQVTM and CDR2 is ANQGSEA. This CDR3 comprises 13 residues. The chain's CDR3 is CSVGADPNEKLFF. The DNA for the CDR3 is TGCAGCGTTGGGGCAGACCCTAATGAAAAACTGTTTTTT.